This TCR beta chain is from a study of blood T cell repertoires in COVID-19. Overall study context: Italy, Spain and the United States were the sources of the convalescent and acute COVID-19 samples. Sources were T cells, B-cell-depleted T cells, or PBMCs; the material itself was cDNA or gDNA.

Per the authors' pipeline: From reference gene primer amplification, estimates of nucleated cell counts were derived. Profiled with immunoSEQ multiplex PCR; TCRdb holds only in-frame clones, not every one. The DNA was the basis for D and trimming; V, J and clone size are from that table. The sample includes over 60,000 clones, about 77% of them seen just once. The sequenced sample was peripheral blood. The TCR sequence derives from an elderly man with active or convalescent COVID-19.

The CDR3 region is CASSRDRVGTGELFF. In DNA form, the CDR3 reads TGTGCCAGCAGCCGAGACAGGGTCGGCACCGGGGAGCTGTTTTTT. The chain is built from TRBV7-3 and TRBJ2-2; 7 nucleotides match TRBD1. J gave up 4 bases and V 5 bases, and 7 bases lay outside the gene matches. Germline V CDR1 and CDR2: SGHTA, FQGTGA. The CDR3 is made up of 15 amino acids.